The rows below give T cell receptor beta chains drawn from one sample of a study of shared clonotypes between healthy human individuals. Sequencing used immunoSEQ multiplex PCR; TCRdb keeps in-frame clones, though not all of them. The sample lists around 480,000 clones; roughly 85% were seen once. Sequencing used PBMCs. All receptors come from a woman in her thirties or forties in good health. Some clones in this sample may be carry-over from other donors' samples. CDR3s include the opening cysteine and the closing phenylalanine or tryptophan. The order of the fields is clone size, V gene, D gene, J gene, CDR3 DNA, CDR3 protein. The D gene is left open where the match is weak. Where a row states a size, it is once, few, many or the class of an expanded clone; other rows omit it.

size: .; V: TRBV7-2; D: .; J: TRBJ2-7; DNA: TGTGCCAGCAGCGAAACCACCTACGAGCAGTACTTC; CDR3: CASSETTYEQYF
size: .; V: TRBV7-3; D: TRBD1; J: TRBJ2-1; DNA: TGTGCCAGCAGCTGGGACAGGGTGGGTAATGAGCAGTTCTTC; CDR3: CASSWDRVGNEQFF
size: .; V: TRBV10-2; D: TRBD2; J: TRBJ2-7; DNA: TGCGCCAGCAGGCCCGAGGTGGGACTAGCGGTAGTCCACTCCTACGAGCAGTACTTC; CDR3: CASRPEVGLAVVHSYEQYF
size: many; V: TRBV7-9; D: TRBD2; J: TRBJ2-2; DNA: TGTGCCAGCAGCCGACCGGGACTAGCGGGAGTTTACGGGGAGCTGTTTTTT; CDR3: CASSRPGLAGVYGELFF
size: once; V: TRBV7-9; D: TRBD1; J: TRBJ2-6; DNA: TGTGCCAGCAGCGCAGGGGGCCCCCCTGGGGCCAACGTCCTGACTTTC; CDR3: CASSAGGPPGANVLTF
size: .; V: TRBV7-2; D: TRBD1; J: TRBJ2-5; DNA: TGTGCCAGCCTCCGGGACAGTGCGTACCAAGAGACCCAGTACTTC; CDR3: CASLRDSAYQETQYF
size: .; V: TRBV7-7; D: .; J: TRBJ1-1; DNA: TGTGCCAGCTCCCCCGGAGCGAACACTGAAGCTTTCTTT; CDR3: CASSPGANTEAFF
size: .; V: TRBV30; D: TRBD2; J: TRBJ2-1; DNA: TGTGCCTGCCAGAGCGGGGGCTCCTACAATGAGCAGTTCTTC; CDR3: CACQSGGSYNEQFF
size: .; V: TRBV28; D: TRBD1; J: TRBJ2-1; DNA: TGTGCCAGCAGCCCCCGGGACAGGGGATTCAATGAGCAGTTCTTC; CDR3: CASSPRDRGFNEQFF
size: .; V: TRBV6-1; D: .; J: TRBJ1-3; DNA: TGTGCCAGCAGTGGCGGGCCTGGAAACACCATATATTTT; CDR3: CASSGGPGNTIYF
size: .; V: TRBV30; D: TRBD1; J: TRBJ1-4; DNA: TGTGCCTGGATACGGACAGGCAATGAAAAACTGTTTTTT; CDR3: CAWIRTGNEKLFF
size: once; V: TRBV7-2; D: .; J: TRBJ2-4; DNA: TGTGCCAGCAGCTTAGTCAGCGGCCTCCCGGGCATTCAGTACTTC; CDR3: CASSLVSGLPGIQYF
size: .; V: TRBV5-8; D: TRBD2; J: TRBJ2-7; DNA: TGTGCCAGCAGCGTAGGACTAGCGGGAATCTACGAGCAGTACTTC; CDR3: CASSVGLAGIYEQYF
size: .; V: TRBV19; D: TRBD1; J: TRBJ1-5; DNA: TGTGCCAGTAGTACCGGACAGGGTTTGTTAGGGGGCAATCAGCCCCAGCATTTT; CDR3: CASSTGQGLLGGNQPQHF
size: few; V: TRBV7-2; D: .; J: TRBJ2-1; DNA: TGTGCCAGCAGCCGGCAAAGGACCGCGTTCAATGAGCAGTTCTTC; CDR3: CASSRQRTAFNEQFF
size: .; V: TRBV9; D: .; J: TRBJ2-3; DNA: TGTGCCAGCAGCGTAGTGGCAGACCCCACAGATACGCAGTATTTT; CDR3: CASSVVADPTDTQYF
size: few; V: TRBV7-2; D: .; J: TRBJ1-2; DNA: TGTGCCAGCAGCTCCCAGGCTAACTATGGCTACACCTTC; CDR3: CASSSQANYGYTF
size: .; V: TRBV2; D: TRBD1; J: TRBJ1-1; DNA: TGTGCCAGCAAGGGACAGGGGGACACTGAAGCTTTCTTT; CDR3: CASKGQGDTEAFF
size: .; V: TRBV5-4; D: TRBD1; J: TRBJ1-1; DNA: TGTGCCAGCAGCTCCGGGACAGGCACTGAAGCTTTCTTT; CDR3: CASSSGTGTEAFF
size: once; V: TRBV30; D: .; J: TRBJ2-5; DNA: TGTGCCTGGACGGGCCAAGAGACCCAGTACTTC; CDR3: CAWTGQETQYF
size: .; V: TRBV5-8; D: .; J: TRBJ1-2; DNA: TGTGCCAGCAGCTTGGTGGGCAGGGGTTACTATGGCTACACCTTC; CDR3: CASSLVGRGYYGYTF
size: .; V: TRBV7-3; D: .; J: TRBJ1-5; DNA: TGTGCCAGCAGCCAAGCGCCGAATCAGCCCCAGCATTTT; CDR3: CASSQAPNQPQHF
size: .; V: TRBV5-8; D: TRBD2; J: TRBJ2-5; DNA: TGTGCCAGCAGCTTGGTGGGGACTAGCGGGAGCGGAGAGACCCAGTACTTC; CDR3: CASSLVGTSGSGETQYF
size: .; V: TRBV6-7; D: .; J: TRBJ1-5; DNA: TGTGCCAGCAACTACAACAGGGATTTTCGCAATCAGCCCCAGCATTTT; CDR3: CASNYNRDFRNQPQHF
size: few; V: TRBV10-3; D: .; J: TRBJ2-2; DNA: TGTGCCATCGGAGCAGTTAACACCGGGGAGCTGTTTTTT; CDR3: CAIGAVNTGELFF
size: .; V: TRBV18; D: .; J: TRBJ1-2; DNA: TGTGCCAGCTCACCACAGAACCGGGGAGACTATGGCTACACCTTC; CDR3: CASSPQNRGDYGYTF
size: .; V: TRBV5-1; D: .; J: TRBJ2-7; DNA: TGCGCCAGCAGCCCGGGACGAAGCTACGAGCAGTACTTC; CDR3: CASSPGRSYEQYF
size: .; V: TRBV28; D: .; J: TRBJ1-1; DNA: TGTGCCAGCTTTCGTGGCGACAGCAGACAAGCTTTCTTT; CDR3: CASFRGDSRQAFF
size: .; V: TRBV11-2; D: .; J: TRBJ1-2; DNA: TGTGCCAGCAGCTTTCGTGATCTGTCTGCAGCTAACTATGGCTACACCTTC; CDR3: CASSFRDLSAANYGYTF